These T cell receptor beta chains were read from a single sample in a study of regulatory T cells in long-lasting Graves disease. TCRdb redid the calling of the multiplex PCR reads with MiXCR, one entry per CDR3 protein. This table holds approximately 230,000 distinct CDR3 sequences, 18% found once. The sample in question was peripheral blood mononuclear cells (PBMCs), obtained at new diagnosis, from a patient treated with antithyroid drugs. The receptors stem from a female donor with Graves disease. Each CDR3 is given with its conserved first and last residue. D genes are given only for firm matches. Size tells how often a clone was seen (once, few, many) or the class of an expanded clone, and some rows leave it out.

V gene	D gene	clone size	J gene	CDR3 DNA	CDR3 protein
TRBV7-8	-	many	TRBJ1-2	TGTGCCAGCAGCTTAGGACCTCTGGAGGGGTATGGCTACACCTTC	CASSLGPLEGYGYTF
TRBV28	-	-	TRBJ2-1	TGTGCCAGCACCACCGTACTACTACAGGCTAAATCCTACAATGAGCAGTTCTTC	CASTTVLLQAKSYNEQFF
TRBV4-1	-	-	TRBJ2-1	TGCGCCAGCAGCCCTACAGCACTACCATCCTACAATGAGCAGTTCTTC	CASSPTALPSYNEQFF
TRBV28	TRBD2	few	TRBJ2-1	TGTGCCAGCAGGCTCCCGGGACTAGCGGGAGACAATGAGCAGTTCTTC	CASRLPGLAGDNEQFF
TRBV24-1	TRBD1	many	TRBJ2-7	TGTGCCACCAGTGATCCTTTACGGGACAGCCACGAGCAGTACTTC	CATSDPLRDSHEQYF
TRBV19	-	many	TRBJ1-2	TGTGCCGTCCAGGGCCTCGATAACTATGGCTACACCTTC	CAVQGLDNYGYTF
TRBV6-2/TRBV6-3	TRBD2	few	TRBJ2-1	TGTGCCAGCAGCCCGACTAGCGGACCCTACAATGAGCAGTTCTTC	CASSPTSGPYNEQFF
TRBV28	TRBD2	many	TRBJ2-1	TGTGCCAGCTCCTCGACTAGCGGGATCTACAATGAGCAGTTCTTC	CASSSTSGIYNEQFF
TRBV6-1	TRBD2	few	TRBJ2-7	TGTGCCAGCAGTCCGCCCGGGACTAGCGGGTGGAACGAGCAGTACTTC	CASSPPGTSGWNEQYF
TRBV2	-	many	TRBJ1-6	TGTGCCAGCAGCCTGGACAGCGCTCATAATTCACCCCTCCACTTT	CASSLDSAHNSPLHF
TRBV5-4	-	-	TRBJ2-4	TGTGCCAGCAGCAACGCCGCTGGACGGGGCGGAAACATTCAGTACTTC	CASSNAAGRGGNIQYF
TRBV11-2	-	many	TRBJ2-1	TGTGCCAGCAAGGAGGCCCTGGCCTACAATGAGCAGTTCTTC	CASKEALAYNEQFF
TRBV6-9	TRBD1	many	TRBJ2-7	TGTGCCAGCAGTTACTCTTCAGGGGGCGACGAGCAGTACTTC	CASSYSSGGDEQYF
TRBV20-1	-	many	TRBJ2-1	TGCAGTGCTAGAATGGGGGCCGGGATCCCTTACAATGAGCAGTTCTTC	CSARMGAGIPYNEQFF
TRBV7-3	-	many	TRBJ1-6	TGTGCCAGCAGCTTATTACAGGGTTCACCCCTCCACTTT	CASSLLQGSPLHF
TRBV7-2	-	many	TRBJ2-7	TGTGCCAGCAGCTCGTGGGGGCCTCAGTACTTC	CASSSWGPQYF
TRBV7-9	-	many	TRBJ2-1	TGTGCCAGCAGCTTTCCGACTACGGTTGCAGAGCAGTTCTTC	CASSFPTTVAEQFF
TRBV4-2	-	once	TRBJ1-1	TGTGCCAGCGGCCAAGGGGTGGGGGTCGGGACTGAAGCTTTCTTT	CASGQGVGVGTEAFF
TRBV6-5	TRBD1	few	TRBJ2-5	TGTGCCAGCAGTTATGGCTCCGGACAGGGCCAAGAGACCCAGTACTTC	CASSYGSGQGQETQYF
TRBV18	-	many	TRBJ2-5	TGTGCCAGCTCACAACAAGGGGAAGAGACCCAGTACTTC	CASSQQGEETQYF
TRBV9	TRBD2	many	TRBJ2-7	TGTGCCAGCAGCGTAGTTGCGGGAGCAGGATCATACGAGCAGTACTTC	CASSVVAGAGSYEQYF
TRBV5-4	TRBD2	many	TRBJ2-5	TGTGCCAGCAGCTCGGAGGGAGGGGCGGGAGAGACCCAGTACTTC	CASSSEGGAGETQYF
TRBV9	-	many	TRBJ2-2	TGTGCCAGCAGCGTAGTGCCGAACGCGAACACCGGGGAGCTGTTTTTT	CASSVVPNANTGELFF
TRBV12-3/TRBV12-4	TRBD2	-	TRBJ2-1	TGTGCCAGCAGTTCCCCGAGACTAGCCCTGCCCCACAATGAGCAGTTCTTC	CASSSPRLALPHNEQFF
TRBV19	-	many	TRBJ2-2	TGTGCCAGTAAGGAGGGTCTGAACACCGGGGAGCTGTTTTTT	CASKEGLNTGELFF
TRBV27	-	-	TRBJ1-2	TGTGCCAGCGCCTCCCCCAGGGTTAGCTATGGCTACACCTTC	CASASPRVSYGYTF
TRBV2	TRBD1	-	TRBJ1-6	TGTGCCAGCTATATCGGGACAGGGGTTTCACCCCTCCACTTT	CASYIGTGVSPLHF
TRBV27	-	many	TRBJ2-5	TGTGCCAGCAGTGAAATAGGGGCCCCAGAGACCCAGTACTTC	CASSEIGAPETQYF
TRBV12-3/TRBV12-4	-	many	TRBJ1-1	TGTGCCAGCAGTCGGGCGGGAGCTTTCTTT	CASSRAGAFF